This TCR beta chain was recorded in a study of CD8 T cells in Susac syndrome. With 5 bases clipped from V and 3 bases from J, the junction kept 11 bases outside the gene matches. CDR3 length: 16 residues. Reverse transcription of roughly 0.5 to 1 ug RNA was carried out with random hexamers. Coverage of TCR beta CDR3 amplification by immunoSEQ multiplex PCR extended to 54 Vbeta and 13 Jbeta. Each CDR3 protein gets one entry after TCRdb re-called the immunoSEQ multiplex PCR reads with MiXCR. Seen here are about 250,000 distinct CDR3 sequences, just under 95% observed once, and the top ten hold approximately 0.07%.

The sample comprised CD4+ T cells from PBMCs. The rearrangement joins TRBV12-3 or TRBV12-4 to TRBJ2-7, with 9 bases identical to TRBD1. The sequence came from a human donor with multiple sclerosis. CDR3: CASSPNRGQAIYEQYF. The CDR3 DNA sequence: TGTGCCAGCAGTCCAAACAGGGGGCAAGCGATCTACGAGCAGTACTTC.